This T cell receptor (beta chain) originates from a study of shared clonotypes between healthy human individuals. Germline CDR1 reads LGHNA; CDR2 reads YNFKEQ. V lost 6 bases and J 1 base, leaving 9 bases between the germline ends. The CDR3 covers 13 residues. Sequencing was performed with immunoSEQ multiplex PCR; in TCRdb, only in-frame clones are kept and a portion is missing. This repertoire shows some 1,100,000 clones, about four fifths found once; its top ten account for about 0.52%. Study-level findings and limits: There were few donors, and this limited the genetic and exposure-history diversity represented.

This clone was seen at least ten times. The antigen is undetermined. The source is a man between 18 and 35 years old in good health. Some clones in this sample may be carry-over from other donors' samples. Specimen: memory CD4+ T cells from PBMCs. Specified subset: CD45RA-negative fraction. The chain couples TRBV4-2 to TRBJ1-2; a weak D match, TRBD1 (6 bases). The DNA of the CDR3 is TGTGCCAGCAGTAAGGGGGTTAACTATGGCTACACCTTC. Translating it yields CASSKGVNYGYTF.